This T cell receptor beta chain was sequenced during a study of cytomegalovirus exposure and HLA in healthy donors. Regarding the study as a whole: Evidence from a later analysis indicated that most CMV-associated TCR beta chains looked HLA-restricted.

This clone was found a few times. The antigen is not known. Primers included in the PCR were 60 Vbeta and 13 Jbeta primers. Generated by immunoSEQ multiplex PCR, the TCRdb table keeps only in-frame clones and is missing some. The sample gives 200,000 to 250,000 clones, approximately 78% of which show up once; about 3.8% is in the top ten. The germline CDR1 and CDR2 sequences are SGHRS and YFSETQ. The CDR3 totals 14 residues. V shed 3 bases, J shed 9 bases, and the junction held 7 bases outside the gene matches. The sequence was obtained from a male donor in good health and CMV-seronegative. The sequencing input was PBMCs. The V and J genes are TRBV5-1 and TRBJ2-1; 9 bases map to TRBD1. CDR3 in amino acids: CASSSSDRGREQFF. Here the CDR3 DNA reads TGCGCCAGCAGCTCTTCGGACAGGGGACGTGAGCAGTTCTTC.